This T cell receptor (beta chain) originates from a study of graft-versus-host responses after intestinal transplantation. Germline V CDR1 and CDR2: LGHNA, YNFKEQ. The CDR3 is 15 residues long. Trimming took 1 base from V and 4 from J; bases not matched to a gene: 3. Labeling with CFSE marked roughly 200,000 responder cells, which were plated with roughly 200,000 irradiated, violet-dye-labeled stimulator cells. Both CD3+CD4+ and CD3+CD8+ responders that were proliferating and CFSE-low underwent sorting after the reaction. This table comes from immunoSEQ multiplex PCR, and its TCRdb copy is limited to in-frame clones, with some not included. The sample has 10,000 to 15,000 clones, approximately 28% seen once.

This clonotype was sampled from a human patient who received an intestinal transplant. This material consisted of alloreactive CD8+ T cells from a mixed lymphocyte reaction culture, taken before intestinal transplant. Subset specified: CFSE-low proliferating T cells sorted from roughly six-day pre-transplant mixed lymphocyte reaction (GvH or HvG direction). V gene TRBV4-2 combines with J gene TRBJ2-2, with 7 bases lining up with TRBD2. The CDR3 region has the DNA TGTGCCAGCAGCCAAGTGGGGGGGGGCACCGGGGAGCTGTTTTTT. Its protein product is CASSQVGGGTGELFF.